This T cell receptor (beta chain) derives from a study of T cell repertoires in cytomegalovirus infection. The V gene's germline CDR1 is SGHTA and CDR2 FQGNSA. After removal of 1 base from V and 6 bases from J, the junction contained 5 bases not matched to a gene. The CDR3 totals 14 residues. This clonotype appeared many times. MiXCR, run by TCRdb on the reads, gives a single entry per CDR3 protein. In the table there are around 530,000 distinct CDR3 sequences, 26% of which are singletons. The clonotype originates from a human donor in good health (CMV status not recorded). Some clones in this sample may be carry-over from other donors' samples. The sequenced sample was PBMCs. V usage is TRBV7-2 and J usage is TRBJ2-5, with 7 bases that match TRBD1. The CDR3 region is CASSLGGGGQTQYF. The CDR3 DNA sequence: TGTGCCAGCAGCTTAGGAGGGGGCGGTCAGACCCAGTACTTC.